These T cell receptor beta chains were read from a single sample in a study of blood T cells in healthy people across ages. TCRdb reprocessed the 5' RACE reads via MiXCR and lists one record per CDR3 protein. The sample lists roughly 500,000 distinct CDR3 sequences, less than 25% occurring once. The sample also formed part of further work on T cells of mothers and their children.

The source material was blood. These TCRs come from a boy aged 5 to 17 in good health. The CDR3 runs from the conserved cysteine through the conserved F or W. A D gene is named only where the DNA matches it firmly. Only part of the rows carry a size: once, few, many, or a class if the clone is expanded.

d_call j_call clone_size v_call cdr3_aa cdr3_nt
NA TRBJ2-1 NA TRBV20-1 CSGERNEQFF TGCAGTGGGGAGCGAAATGAGCAGTTCTTC
NA TRBJ2-7 NA TRBV5-6 CASSPTLVDEQYF TGTGCCAGCAGCCCTACCCTTGTGGACGAGCAGTACTTC
TRBD1 TRBJ2-7 NA TRBV28 CASSPPGTGNHEQYF TGTGCCAGCAGCCCTCCTGGGACAGGGAATCACGAGCAGTACTTC
NA TRBJ2-5 many TRBV12-3/TRBV12-4 CASVCMKTQYF TGTGCCAGCGTATGTATGAAGACCCAGTACTTC
TRBD1 TRBJ1-2 few TRBV30 CAWKPRTGEGTNYGYTF TGTGCCTGGAAACCTCGGACAGGGGAGGGTACAAACTATGGCTACACCTTC
TRBD2 TRBJ2-7 NA TRBV20-1 CSARDYSSGSYEQYF TGCAGTGCTAGAGATTATTCTAGCGGCTCCTACGAGCAGTACTTC
NA TRBJ2-5 NA TRBV5-1 CASSLPEDGRGTQYF TGCGCCAGCAGCCTCCCGGAGGATGGAAGGGGGACCCAGTACTTC
TRBD2 TRBJ2-1 few TRBV5-1 CASSLRGLVRGEQFF TGCGCCAGCAGCCTGCGAGGACTAGTTCGGGGCGAGCAGTTCTTC
NA TRBJ2-5 NA TRBV28 CASSAPGAPSQETQYF TGTGCCAGCAGTGCCCCGGGGGCGCCTTCCCAAGAGACCCAGTACTTC
NA TRBJ2-7 many TRBV3-1 CASSQGPAGFNF TGTGCCAGCAGCCAAGGCCCGGCAGGGTTCAACTTC
NA TRBJ1-5 NA TRBV6-5 CASSYGGDVGQPQHF TGTGCCAGCAGTTACGGGGGGGACGTGGGTCAGCCCCAGCATTTT
NA TRBJ2-5 once TRBV9 CASAWSGDAETQYF TGTGCCAGCGCATGGTCAGGGGATGCAGAGACCCAGTACTTC
NA TRBJ1-2 many TRBV6-5 CASSDRGGYTF TGTGCCAGCAGCGACCGGGGAGGCTACACCTTC
TRBD1 TRBJ1-3 NA TRBV4-3 CASSQYGQGGGNTIYF TGCGCCAGCAGCCAATACGGACAGGGGGGCGGAAACACCATATATTTT
NA TRBJ2-6 NA TRBV7-2 CASSLMNSGANVLTF TGTGCCAGCAGCTTAATGAACTCTGGGGCCAACGTCCTGACTTTC
NA TRBJ1-4 few TRBV7-7 CASSLGPGNEKLFF TGTGCTAGCAGCTTAGGCCCTGGGAATGAAAAACTGTTTTTT
NA TRBJ2-3 NA TRBV13 CASSLTPRSDTQYF TGTGCCAGCAGCTTAACCCCCAGGTCAGATACGCAGTATTTT
NA TRBJ2-5 few TRBV12-3/TRBV12-4 CASSFTKRTPRGTQYF TGCGCCAGCAGCTTCACCAAACGGACACCGCGGGGGACCCAGTACTTC
NA TRBJ1-4 few TRBV28 CASTPGVRKLGNEKLFF TGTGCCAGCACCCCGGGCGTGCGTAAGCTTGGTAATGAAAAACTGTTTTTT
NA TRBJ2-5 few TRBV6-2/TRBV6-3 CASSYSKRIQETQYF TGTGCCAGCAGTTACTCCAAGCGGATCCAAGAGACCCAGTACTTC
TRBD1 TRBJ1-2 NA TRBV2 CASSEGRQGYGYTF TGTGCCAGCAGTGAGGGCAGACAGGGCTATGGCTACACCTTC
TRBD1 TRBJ2-5 NA TRBV28 CASSLWDRDIQETQYF TGTGCCAGCAGTTTATGGGACAGGGACATCCAAGAGACCCAGTACTTC
TRBD1 TRBJ2-4 few TRBV3-1 CASSPELGDRGAKNIQYF TGTGCCAGCAGCCCCGAGCTAGGTGACAGGGGGGCCAAAAACATTCAGTACTTC
NA TRBJ1-3 once TRBV5-1 CASSRAEGNTIYF TGCGCCAGCAGCCGGGCCGAAGGAAACACCATATATTTT
NA TRBJ1-5 once TRBV7-2 CASSPPGAPNQPQHF TGTGCCAGCAGCCCCCCAGGGGCACCCAATCAGCCCCAGCATTTT
NA TRBJ2-7 NA TRBV29-1 CSALTGLEFSEQYF TGCAGCGCCCTAACGGGACTGGAATTTAGCGAGCAGTACTTC
NA TRBJ2-4 few TRBV28 CASSSQGLAKNIQYF TGTGCCAGCAGTTCCCAGGGTCTAGCCAAAAACATTCAGTACTTC
NA TRBJ2-5 few TRBV3-1 CASSQVAGRETQYF TGTGCCAGCAGCCAAGTGGCGGGGAGAGAGACCCAGTACTTC
NA TRBJ1-2 NA TRBV28 CASSSGGGGNYGYTF TGTGCCAGCAGTTCAGGCGGGGGGGGGAACTATGGCTACACCTTC
NA TRBJ2-2 few TRBV6-2/TRBV6-3 CASWLGRGKGELFF TGTGCCAGCTGGCTGGGACGGGGAAAGGGGGAGCTGTTTTTT
TRBD1 TRBJ2-7 few TRBV11-1 CASSRIQGKYEQYF TGTGCCAGCAGCCGTATACAGGGGAAATACGAGCAGTACTTC
TRBD1 TRBJ1-2 NA TRBV7-2 CASSSGQGGYTF TGTGCCAGCAGCTCGGGACAGGGTGGCTACACCTTC
TRBD2 TRBJ2-1 few TRBV28 CASSLYLAGNSYNEQFF TGTGCCAGCAGTTTATACCTAGCGGGTAACTCCTACAATGAGCAGTTCTTC
TRBD2 TRBJ2-7 NA TRBV2 CASSEGTSGAEQYF TGTGCCAGCAGTGAGGGGACTAGCGGGGCCGAGCAGTACTTC
NA TRBJ2-5 few TRBV7-7 CASSREIEETQYF TGTGCTAGCAGTCGGGAGATTGAAGAGACCCAGTACTTC
NA TRBJ2-1 NA TRBV7-8 CATGHGSGYNEQFF TGTGCCACTGGTCACGGGAGTGGCTACAATGAGCAGTTCTTC
TRBD1 TRBJ1-4 few TRBV25-1 CASSEWGTGVEKLFF TGTGCCAGCAGTGAATGGGGGACAGGGGTCGAAAAACTGTTTTTT
TRBD2 TRBJ2-1 NA TRBV7-2 CASGRRGDYNEQFF TGTGCCAGTGGCAGGCGGGGGGACTACAATGAGCAGTTCTTC
TRBD1 TRBJ2-5 NA TRBV12-3/TRBV12-4 CASSWGQGGQETQYF TGTGCCAGCAGTTGGGGACAGGGAGGCCAAGAGACCCAGTACTTC
NA TRBJ2-7 NA TRBV29-1 CSVVPLGAGDEQYF TGCAGCGTTGTCCCCCTCGGGGCAGGGGACGAGCAGTACTTC
NA TRBJ2-5 many TRBV20-1 CSARDGQPQETQYF TGCAGTGCTAGGGACGGACAACCCCAAGAGACCCAGTACTTC
NA TRBJ1-3 NA TRBV24-1 CTRRRTSGNTIYF TGTACTCGCAGGCGAACGTCTGGAAACACCATATATTTT
NA TRBJ2-7 NA TRBV7-9 CASSLEGQPYEQYF TGTGCCAGCAGCTTAGAGGGCCAACCCTACGAGCAGTACTTC
TRBD1 TRBJ1-4 few TRBV28 CATKTGLASKLFF TGTGCCACCAAGACAGGGTTGGCGTCGAAACTGTTTTTT
NA TRBJ2-1 NA TRBV5-1 CASSFGSLRSYNEQFF TGCGCCAGCAGTTTTGGTAGCCTGCGCTCCTACAATGAGCAGTTCTTC
NA TRBJ1-6 few TRBV6-4 CASSRGDDNSPLHF TGTGCCAGCAGCCGCGGGGATGATAATTCACCCCTCCACTTT